This T cell receptor beta chain comes out of a study of blood T cell repertoires in COVID-19. Overall study context: Samples came from the United States, Italy and Spain, spanning acute and convalescent COVID-19. PBMCs, B-cell-depleted T cells, or T cells were the source of the cDNA or gDNA that made up the material.

The CDR3 is 15 residues long. Germline CDR1 and CDR2: SNHLY and FYNNEI. In regard to this clone: The junction and the germline gene differ at one end; a read error may be behind it.

Authors' data handling: Reference gene primers were amplified, and this amplification served to estimate nucleated cell counts. The method was immunoSEQ multiplex PCR; TCRdb's version includes in-frame clones alone and lacks a portion of them. V, J and clone size were drawn from that table, and D and trimming were deduced from the DNA. Among roughly 120,000 clones listed, 87% were seen once. This receptor was obtained from a woman in her 70s with acute or convalescent COVID-19. The rearrangement joins TRBV2 to TRBJ1-1, with 10 bases fitting TRBD1. The sample consisted of peripheral blood. CDR3 nucleotides: TGTGCCAGCAGTAAGAAGGGACAGGGGAACCCTGAAGCTTTCTTT. Encoded protein: CASSKKGQGNPEAFF.